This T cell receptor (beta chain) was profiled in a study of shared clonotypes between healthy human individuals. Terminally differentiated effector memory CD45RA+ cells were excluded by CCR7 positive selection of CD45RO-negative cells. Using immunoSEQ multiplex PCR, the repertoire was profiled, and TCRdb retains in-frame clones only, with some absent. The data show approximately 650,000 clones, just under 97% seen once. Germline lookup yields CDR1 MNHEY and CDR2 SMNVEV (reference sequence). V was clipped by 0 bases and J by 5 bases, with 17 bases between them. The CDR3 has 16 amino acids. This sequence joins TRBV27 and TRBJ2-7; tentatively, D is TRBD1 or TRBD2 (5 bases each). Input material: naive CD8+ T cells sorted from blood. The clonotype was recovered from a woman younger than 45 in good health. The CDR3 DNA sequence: TGTGCCAGCAGTTTATCCCCCGGGGCAGGTAGCAACGAGCAGTACTTC. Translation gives CASSLSPGAGSNEQYF.